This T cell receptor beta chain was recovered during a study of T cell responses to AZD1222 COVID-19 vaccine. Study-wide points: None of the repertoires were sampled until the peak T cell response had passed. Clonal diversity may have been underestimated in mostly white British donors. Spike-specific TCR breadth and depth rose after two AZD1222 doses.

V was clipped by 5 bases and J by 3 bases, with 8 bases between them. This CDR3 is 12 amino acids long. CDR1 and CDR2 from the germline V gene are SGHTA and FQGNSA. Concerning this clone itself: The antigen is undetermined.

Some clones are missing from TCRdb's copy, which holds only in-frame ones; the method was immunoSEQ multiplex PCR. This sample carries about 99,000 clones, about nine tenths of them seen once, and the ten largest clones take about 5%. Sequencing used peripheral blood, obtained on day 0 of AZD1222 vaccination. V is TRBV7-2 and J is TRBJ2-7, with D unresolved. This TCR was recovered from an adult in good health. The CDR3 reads CASSPGGYEQYF. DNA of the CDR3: TGTGCCAGCAGCCCGGGCGGCTACGAGCAGTACTTC.